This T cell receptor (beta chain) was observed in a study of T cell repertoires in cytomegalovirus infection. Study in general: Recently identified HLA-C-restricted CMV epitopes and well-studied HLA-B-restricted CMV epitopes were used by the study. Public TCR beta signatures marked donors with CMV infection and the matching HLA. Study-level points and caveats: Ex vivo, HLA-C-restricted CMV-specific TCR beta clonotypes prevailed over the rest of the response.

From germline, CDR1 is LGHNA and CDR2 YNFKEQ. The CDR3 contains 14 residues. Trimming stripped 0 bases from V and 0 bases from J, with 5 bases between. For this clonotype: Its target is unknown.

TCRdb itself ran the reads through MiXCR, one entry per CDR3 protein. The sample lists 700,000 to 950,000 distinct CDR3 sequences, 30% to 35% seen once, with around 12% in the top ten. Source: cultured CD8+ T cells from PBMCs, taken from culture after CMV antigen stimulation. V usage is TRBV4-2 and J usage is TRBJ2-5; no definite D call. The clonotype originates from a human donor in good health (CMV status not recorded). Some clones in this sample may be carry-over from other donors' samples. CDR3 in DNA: TGTGCCAGCAGCCAAGATACGCACCAAGAGACCCAGTACTTC. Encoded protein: CASSQDTHQETQYF.